This T cell receptor beta chain was sequenced in a study of identical twins. MiXCR, applied by TCRdb to the 5' RACE reads, yields one record per CDR3 protein. The data hold about 700,000 distinct CDR3 sequences, with 8.5% to 9% observed a single time. The same data also went into a second study, on yellow fever vaccine responses in identical twins.

The sequencing input was PBMCs. The sequence was obtained from a woman aged 18-30 years in good health.

CDR3 sequence (DNA): TGTGCCAGCAGTGAAGGGTCAGGGGGAAATTCACCCCTCCACTTT. Translated, it gives CASSEGSGGNSPLHF. The chain couples TRBV2 to TRBJ1-6, with TRBD1 identical over 7 bases. There are 15 residues in the CDR3. J gave up 7 bases and V 1 base, and 4 bases lay outside the gene matches. Germline CDR1 SNHLY, CDR2 FYNNEI. The variable domain in full, completed from reference TRBV2 and TRBJ1-6, reads EPEVTQTPSHQVTQMGQEVILRCVPISNHLYFYWYRQILGQKVEFLVSFYNNEISEKSEIFDDQFSVERPDGSNFTLKIRSTKLEDSAMYFCASSEGSGGNSPLHFGNGTRLTVT.